This passage covers 26 T cell receptor beta chains from one sample sequenced in a study of cytomegalovirus exposure and HLA in healthy donors. The primer mix had 60 Vbeta and 13 Jbeta primers. Generated by immunoSEQ multiplex PCR, the TCRdb table keeps only in-frame clones and is missing some. The sample holds approximately 110,000 clones, 77% seen once. The sequenced sample consisted of PBMCs. All receptors derive from a human donor in good health.

This clone was seen only once. The chain is built from TRBV18 and TRBJ1-3; D gene unclear. This CDR3 comprises 15 residues. Germline V lookup: CDR1 KGHSH, CDR2 LQKENI. The V and J ends lost 2 bases and 0 bases respectively, with 8 bases between them. The CDR3 nucleotides are TGTGCCAGCTCACCAGCGGGAAACTCTGGAAACACCATATATTTT. Translating gives CASSPAGNSGNTIYF.

V gene TRBV6-5 combines with J gene TRBJ1-2; D gene ambiguous. Trimming took off 6 bases at V and 6 bases at J, with 14 bases between the two ends. Germline CDR1 is MNHEY and CDR2 is SVGAGI. The CDR3 has 13 residues. CDR3 loop: CASSPSGLDGYTF. The CDR3 DNA reads as TGTGCCAGCAGCCCCTCGGGTTTGGATGGCTACACCTTC.

The chain carries TRBV14 and TRBJ1-1; TRBD1 aligns across 8 bases. Losses at the gene ends were 4 bases for V and 7 bases for J; bases not matched to a gene: 11. The germline CDR1 and CDR2 sequences are SGHDN and FVKESK. The length of the CDR3 is 15 residues. The CDR3 DNA reads as TGTGCCAGCAGCCCGGTGTGGCAGGGGGCAGGTGAAGCTTTCTTT. This codes for CASSPVWQGAGEAFF.

The chain joins TRBV6-1 to TRBJ2-3, with TRBD2 matching 12 bases. Trimming cost V 2 bases and J 3 bases; bases outside gene matches: 6. The CDR3 is 17 amino acids. In germline, CDR1 is MNHNS, CDR2 SASEGT. CDR3 sequence reads: CASSEIPTSGSTDTQYF. The DNA of the CDR3 is TGTGCCAGCAGTGAAATCCCGACTAGCGGGAGTACAGATACGCAGTATTTT.

As to this clone: Other DNA sequences in this sample translate to the same CDR3. This rearrangement joins TRBV7-2 to TRBJ2-7; TRBD2 aligns across 11 bases. The V and J ends lost 6 bases and 1 base, in that order; junction bases with no gene match: 5. The V gene's germline CDR1 is SGHTA and CDR2 FQGNSA. The CDR3 extends over 15 amino acids. CDR3 bases: TGTGCCAGCAGTTTGGGGACTAGCGGATCCTACGAGCAGTACTTC. The encoded protein is CASSLGTSGSYEQYF.

The V call is TRBV19, the J call TRBJ1-4, with 7 nucleotides matching TRBD1. The V and J ends lost 8 bases and 11 bases, in that order; junction bases with no gene match: 20. CDR3 length: 16 residues. Germline V gives CDR1 LNHDA, CDR2 SQIVND (reference sequence). The CDR3 loop is CASAPDPPTGRRKLFF. The CDR3 DNA reads TGTGCCAGTGCCCCTGACCCCCCGACAGGGCGGAGGAAACTGTTTTTT.

This clone came up a few times. V is TRBV5-1 and J is TRBJ2-5; 11 bases map to TRBD1. Germline lookup yields CDR1 SGHRS and CDR2 YFSETQ. This CDR3 is 15 amino acids long. V shed 0 bases and J 2 bases; nucleotides not matched to a gene: 0. CDR3 protein: CASSLGDRGQETQYF. The CDR3 nucleotides read TGCGCCAGCAGCTTGGGGGACAGGGGGCAAGAGACCCAGTACTTC.

The rearrangement links TRBV15 to TRBJ1-2; 8 nucleotides match TRBD1. With V trimmed by 5 bases and J by 2 bases, 10 bases remained unmatched. The CDR3 totals 16 residues. From germline, CDR1 is LNHNV and CDR2 YYDKDF (reference sequence). The CDR3 DNA reads as TGTGCCACCAGCTCAAGACCGACAGGGGTGAACTATGGCTACACCTTC. Translated: CATSSRPTGVNYGYTF.

The table lists this clone with a few counts. The V gene is TRBV13, the J gene TRBJ2-7; 10 bases match TRBD1. With 0 bases clipped from V and 7 bases from J, the junction kept 6 bases outside the gene matches. Germline CDR1 is PRHDT and CDR2 is FYEKMQ (reference sequence). The CDR3 sequence is 15 residues long. As DNA, the CDR3 is TGTGCCAGCAGCTTAGGTTCGGGACAGGGGAGGGAGCAGTACTTC. Translating gives CASSLGSGQGREQYF.

This clone has only one observation. The CDR3 sequence: CASSIQGAGKDTQYF. The DNA for the CDR3 is TGTGCCAGTAGTATCCAGGGGGCAGGGAAGGATACGCAGTATTTT. This chain joins TRBV19 and TRBJ2-3, with TRBD1 matching over 8 bases. With 3 bases clipped from V and 6 bases from J, the junction kept 8 bases outside the gene matches. The CDR3 contains 15 residues. CDR1 is LNHDA, CDR2 SQIVND, per germline (reference sequence).

In this sample, this clone turned up once. The gene calls are TRBV5-1 and TRBJ1-2; no reliable D call. V was shortened by 3 bases and J by 6 bases, with 12 bases between the two germline ends. The CDR3 consists of 13 residues. Per germline, CDR1 SGHRS and CDR2 YFSETQ. In DNA form, the CDR3 reads TGCGCCAGCAGCTGGGGAGGGTACGATGGCTACACCTTC. Amino acid sequence: CASSWGGYDGYTF.

The V gene is TRBV28, the J gene TRBJ2-7; 7 bases map to TRBD1. This CDR3 is built from 16 residues. The junction had 11 bases not matched to a gene; V was cut back by 6 bases and J by 0 bases. CDR1 MDHEN and CDR2 SYDVKM come from the germline V gene. This chain's CDR3 is CASSRRDSGGSYEQYF. In nucleotides, the CDR3 is TGTGCCAGCAGCCGCCGGGACAGTGGGGGCTCCTACGAGCAGTACTTC.

The gene calls are TRBV5-4 and TRBJ2-3; weak D call: TRBD1 (6 bases). V shed 7 bases and J shed 0 bases, with 18 bases lying between them. The germline CDR1 and CDR2 sequences are SGHNT and YYREEE (reference sequence). The CDR3 consists of 16 residues. The CDR3 reads CASFKTTGPSTDTQYF. The CDR3 DNA sequence: TGTGCCAGCTTTAAAACGACAGGACCCAGCACAGATACGCAGTATTTT.

The chain recombines TRBV6-5 with TRBJ2-7; 15 bases map to TRBD2. The CDR3 contains 15 residues. V shed 5 bases, J shed 4 bases, and the junction held 3 bases outside the gene matches. Germline CDR1 is MNHEY and CDR2 is SVGAGI. CDR3 in DNA: TGTGCCAGCAGTCCTGGACTAGCGGGAGGGTACGAGCAGTACTTC. Translation: CASSPGLAGGYEQYF.

Of note for this clone: The identical CDR3 is also encoded by other nucleotide sequences in the sample. The chain uses TRBV4-1 and TRBJ2-7; 7 bases line up with TRBD2. J gave up 4 bases and V 0 bases, and 6 bases lay outside the gene matches. The germline gives CDR1 MGHRA, CDR2 YSYEKL. The CDR3 spans 15 residues. The CDR3 region is CASSQDRGRAYEQYF. The CDR3, as DNA: TGCGCCAGCAGCCAAGATCGTGGGAGGGCTTACGAGCAGTACTTC.

The chain links TRBV11-3 to TRBJ2-2, with 8 bases identical to TRBD2. V was clipped by 5 bases and J by 0 bases; unmatched bases: 8. The CDR3 totals 17 residues. CDR1 SGHNT and CDR2 YENEEA come from the germline V gene. The CDR3 sequence is CASSTSLAGPNTGELFF. The CDR3 DNA follows: TGTGCCAGCAGCACCTCTTTAGCGGGACCGAACACCGGGGAGCTGTTTTTT.

This chain connects TRBV19 to TRBJ2-7; 7 nucleotides agree with TRBD1. Trimming removed 5 bases from V and 3 bases from J; junction bases left unmatched: 4. The length of the CDR3 is 13 residues. The germline V gene has CDR1 LNHDA and CDR2 SQIVND (reference sequence). The chain's CDR3 is CASSQTGNYEQYF. The CDR3 DNA is TGTGCCAGTAGTCAGACAGGGAACTACGAGCAGTACTTC.

CDR3: CASSLVLQMNTEAFF. CDR3 DNA sequence: TGTGCCAGCAGCTTAGTTTTACAGATGAACACTGAAGCTTTCTTT. This chain joins TRBV7-2 and TRBJ1-1, with D uncertain. The CDR3 length is 15 residues. Trimming took 1 base from V and 0 from J, leaving 9 bases between them. Germline CDR1 reads SGHTA; CDR2 reads FQGNSA.

The CDR3: CASSPGDRGHQPQHF. CDR3 bases: TGTGCCAGCTCACCGGGGGACAGGGGGCACCAGCCCCAGCATTTT. The V gene is TRBV18, the J gene TRBJ1-5, with 12 positions matching TRBD1. J gave up 7 bases and V 3 bases, and 4 bases lay outside the gene matches. This CDR3 has 15 residues. The germline CDR1 and CDR2 sequences are KGHSH and LQKENI.

This sequence joins TRBV28 and TRBJ2-7; D may be TRBD1 (6 bases). V was cut by 10 bases and J by 0 bases, with 13 bases left in between. This CDR3 spans 13 amino acids. CDR1 is MDHEN and CDR2 is SYDVKM in the germline V gene. The CDR3 sequence is CATTGTTSYEQYF. The CDR3 DNA reads TGTGCCACCACCGGGACAACCTCCTACGAGCAGTACTTC.

This chain uses TRBV18 with TRBJ1-6; TRBD1 matches 9 bases. The germline CDR1 and CDR2 sequences are KGHSH and LQKENI. V lost 3 bases, J lost 8 bases, and 8 bases stayed unmatched. CDR3 size: 16 residues. As DNA, the CDR3 is TGTGCCAGCTCACCGTCCGGGACAGGGAACTATTCACCCCTCCACTTT. It encodes CASSPSGTGNYSPLHF.

The chain recombines TRBV28 with TRBJ2-1; 9 nucleotides line up with TRBD2. The germline V gene encodes CDR1 MDHEN and CDR2 SYDVKM. The length of the CDR3 is 15 residues. The J segment lost 0 bases and the V segment lost 3 bases, leaving 0 bases of the junction unmatched. The CDR3 loop is CASSFSGSSYNEQFF. The DNA of the CDR3 is TGTGCCAGCAGTTTTAGCGGGAGCTCCTACAATGAGCAGTTCTTC. Based on the CDR3 plus reference TRBV28 and TRBJ2-1, the full variable domain is DVKVTQSSRYLVKRTGEKVFLECVQDMDHENMFWYRQDPGLGLRLIYFSYDVKMKEKGDIPEGYSVSREKKERFSLILESASTNQTSMYLCASSFSGSSYNEQFFGPGTRLTVL.

A remark on this clone: Relative to the germline gene, one junction end is altered; a read error may explain this. This chain links TRBV4-1 with TRBJ2-2; 8 bases align to TRBD2. The germline V gene has CDR1 MGHRA and CDR2 YSYEKL. This CDR3 comprises 15 residues. For the CDR3, the DNA is TGTGCCAGCAGCCAAACAGCGGGAGCGATCGGGGAGCTGTTTTTT. The encoded protein is CASSQTAGAIGELFF.

This chain uses TRBV19 with TRBJ1-4; D uncertain. CDR1 LNHDA and CDR2 SQIVND come from the germline V gene (reference sequence). The germline V and J ends were trimmed by 9 bases and 6 bases, with 8 bases remaining between them. CDR3 size: 11 residues. CDR3 DNA: TGTGCCAGCTTACAGTATGAAAAACTGTTTTTT. This encodes CASLQYEKLFF.

The chain carries TRBV5-8 and TRBJ2-1; D is unclear. The CDR3 extends over 11 amino acids. The germline gives CDR1 SGHTS, CDR2 YDEGEE. V gave up 5 bases and J gave up 9 bases, with 9 bases separating them. The CDR3 nucleotides read TGTGCCAGCAGTCCCCTAAGTGAGCAGTTCTTC. It translates to CASSPLSEQFF.

V and J are TRBV15 and TRBJ1-5, with 7 bases fitting TRBD1. The CDR3 consists of 18 residues. V trimming: 0 bases; J trimming: 4 bases; junction bases outside the gene matches: 12. CDR1 is LNHNV, CDR2 YYDKDF, per germline (reference sequence). The CDR3 loop reads CATSREGGLKGANQPQHF. CDR3 nucleotide sequence: TGTGCCACCAGCAGAGAGGGTGGCTTAAAGGGGGCGAATCAGCCCCAGCATTTT.